The 30 T cell receptor beta chains below all came from one sample that was sequenced in a study of T cells in localized non-small cell lung cancer. TCRdb keeps only in-frame clones here, not all; method: immunoSEQ multiplex PCR. The sample has about 16,000 clones, 89% seen once. The starting material was peripheral blood, obtained before any cancer treatment. The receptor set was obtained from a female donor older than 55 with stage III squamous cell lung carcinoma.

The V and J genes are TRBV18 and TRBJ2-1, with D possibly TRBD2 on 5 matching bases. V gave up 6 bases and J gave up 2 bases, with 14 bases separating them. This CDR3 comprises 15 residues. In germline, CDR1 is KGHSH, CDR2 LQKENI. This CDR3 is CASSPSERPYNEQFF. The CDR3 DNA follows: TGTGCCAGCTCCCCTTCGGAGCGGCCCTACAATGAGCAGTTCTTC.

This sequence joins TRBV18 and TRBJ2-1; 10 positions match TRBD2. The CDR3 is made up of 15 amino acids. V was pared by 3 bases and J by 9 bases, with 8 bases of the junction left unmatched. Looked up from germline, CDR1 is KGHSH and CDR2 is LQKENI. CDR3 sequence reads: CASSPSGRAPAEQFF. DNA for the CDR3: TGTGCCAGCTCACCGAGCGGGAGGGCGCCTGCTGAGCAGTTCTTC.

This clone was counted a single time. The chain employs TRBV5-1 and TRBJ1-2; 7 bases map to TRBD1. Germline trimming cut 1 base from V and 10 bases from J; bases unmatched to any gene: 13. Per germline, CDR1 SGHRS and CDR2 YFSETQ. CDR3 length: 15 residues. The CDR3 reads CASSLQDRPLEFYTF. The CDR3, as DNA: TGCGCCAGCAGCTTGCAGGACAGGCCCCTAGAGTTCTACACCTTC.

Concerning this clone: Distinct nucleotide sequences in the sample also encode this CDR3. The V gene is TRBV6-1, the J gene TRBJ1-1; D not certain. V lost 3 bases and J 11 bases, leaving 13 bases between the germline ends. The germline CDR1 and CDR2 sequences are MNHNS and SASEGT. The CDR3 has 12 residues. The CDR3 spells CASSEPMRVAFF. CDR3 DNA sequence: TGTGCCAGCAGTGAGCCCATGAGGGTCGCTTTCTTT.

This clone was seen only once. The chain uses TRBV5-3 and TRBJ1-5; D is perhaps TRBD1 (6 bases). TRBV5-3 is marked as an open reading frame, function uncertain. This CDR3 has 17 amino acids. V was trimmed by 1 base and J by 7 bases, leaving 21 bases between them. CDR3 sequence (DNA): TGTGCCAGAAGCTTGCCCTCAACTTTTGCAGGGGACCAGCCCCAGCATTTT. It is translated as CARSLPSTFAGDQPQHF.

The chain employs TRBV28 and TRBJ1-5, with D tentatively TRBD1 (6 bases). With 7 bases removed from V and 3 bases from J, the gap between germline ends came to 16 bases. Germline-derived CDR1 and CDR2 are MDHEN and SYDVKM. This CDR3 contains 15 residues. For the CDR3, the DNA is TGTGCCAGCAACCCAACAGGGCCCCCCAATCAGCCCCAGCATTTT. It yields the protein CASNPTGPPNQPQHF.

This clone is a singleton in its sample. V and J are TRBV30 and TRBJ2-7, with 8 bases fitting TRBD1. The CDR3 runs 14 residues. J lost 3 bases, V lost 2 bases, and 6 bases had no gene match. From germline, CDR1 is GTSNPN and CDR2 SVGIG (reference sequence). The CDR3 loop reads CAWSTGQGVYEQYF. The CDR3 DNA sequence: TGTGCCTGGAGTACTGGACAGGGAGTCTACGAGCAGTACTTC.

This clone came up a few times. This chain joins TRBV30 and TRBJ1-3; D is perhaps TRBD1 (5 bases). In germline, CDR1 is GTSNPN, CDR2 SVGIG (reference sequence). There are 15 residues in the CDR3. The CDR3 spells CAVRWGLLSGNTIYF. In DNA, the CDR3 is TGTGCTGTTAGATGGGGGTTACTCTCTGGAAACACCATATATTTT.

V is TRBV7-9 and J is TRBJ2-3; D is unresolved. This CDR3 comprises 16 residues. The V end lost 5 bases, the J end lost 2 bases, and 17 bases lay between the germline ends. Germline CDR1 and CDR2: SEHNR and FQNEAQ (reference sequence). The CDR3: CASSNPRPPSTDTQYF. CDR3 bases: TGTGCCAGCAGCAACCCCCGACCCCCCTCCACAGATACGCAGTATTTT.

This CDR3 is CASSVQGSGNTIYF. The CDR3 DNA sequence: TGTGCCAGCAGCGTCCAGGGCTCTGGAAACACCATATATTTT. This sequence joins TRBV9 and TRBJ1-3; TRBD1 is a possible D gene (5 bases). The germline V and J ends were trimmed by 2 bases and 0 bases, with 6 bases remaining between them. Germline V CDR1 and CDR2: SGDLS, YYNGEE. This CDR3 spans 14 amino acids.

The J gene is TRBJ2-5, the V gene TRBV7-9; 9 nucleotides agree with TRBD2. V trimming: 1 base; J trimming: 5 bases; junction bases outside the gene matches: 11. This CDR3 has 17 amino acids. Germline CDR1 SEHNR, CDR2 FQNEAQ (reference sequence). The CDR3 coding sequence is TGTGCCAGCAGCTTAGGAAGGATAGCGGGAGTAAAGGAGACCCAGTACTTC. Translating it yields CASSLGRIAGVKETQYF.

The chain links TRBV25-1 to TRBJ2-2; 8 bases match TRBD2. CDR3 length equals 15 residues. Germline V gene lookup returns CDR1 MGHDK and CDR2 SYGVNS. V lost 5 bases to trimming and J lost 5 bases; unmatched junction nucleotides: 7. The chain's CDR3 is CASSRPSGSTGELFF. In DNA, the CDR3 is TGTGCCAGCAGTCGTCCGAGCGGGAGTACCGGGGAGCTGTTTTTT.

The genes are TRBV7-3 and TRBJ1-1, with a weak D call TRBD1 (5 bases). The CDR3 contains 15 residues. CDR1 is SGHTA and CDR2 is FQGTGA in the germline V gene. V lost 5 bases, J lost 1 base, and 14 bases lay in between. Here the CDR3 reads CASSLESGPNTEAFF. The CDR3 nucleotides read TGTGCCAGCAGCCTCGAATCGGGGCCGAACACTGAAGCTTTCTTT.

The J gene is TRBJ2-5, the V gene TRBV7-3, with D possibly being TRBD2 (5 bases). There are 13 residues in the CDR3. V was trimmed by 2 bases and J by 5 bases, leaving 9 bases between them. CDR1 and CDR2 (germline): SGHTA, FQGTGA. Here the CDR3 DNA reads TGTGCCAGCAGCTTAGTCGGGAAGGAGACCCAGTACTTC. It translates to CASSLVGKETQYF.

The V gene is TRBV27, the J gene TRBJ1-2, with 9 bases lining up with TRBD1. The V gene end was trimmed by 10 bases and the J gene end by 5 bases; junction bases not matched to a gene: 2. Germline V lookup: CDR1 MNHEY, CDR2 SMNVEV (reference sequence). The CDR3 covers 11 residues. The CDR3 loop is CATGQGYGYTF. The DNA for the CDR3 is TGTGCCACCGGACAGGGGTATGGCTACACCTTC.

The V gene is TRBV14, the J gene TRBJ2-7, with 8 bases matching TRBD1. This CDR3 is 13 amino acids long. Per germline, CDR1 SGHDN and CDR2 FVKESK. V lost 6 bases and J lost 1; bases outside the gene matches: 2. The CDR3 is CASRDRDSYEQYF. The CDR3 nucleotides read TGTGCCAGCAGGGACAGGGATTCCTACGAGCAGTACTTC.

This chain's CDR3 is CASSVATERGDNEQFF. The CDR3 nucleotides read TGTGCCAGCAGCGTAGCTACGGAGCGGGGGGACAATGAGCAGTTCTTC. This sequence joins TRBV9 and TRBJ2-1; 9 bases are a match to TRBD2. The ends lost 0 bases at V and 5 bases at J; junction bases unmatched: 6. The germline V gene has CDR1 SGDLS and CDR2 YYNGEE. CDR3 length: 16 residues.

This chain connects TRBV4-1 to TRBJ2-7; D ambiguous. Germline CDR1 reads MGHRA; CDR2 reads YSYEKL. This CDR3 contains 13 residues. The V and J ends lost 1 base and 7 bases respectively, with 11 bases between them. The CDR3 loop reads CASSQVTGWEQYF. The CDR3 coding sequence is TGCGCCAGCAGCCAAGTAACGGGCTGGGAGCAGTACTTC.

The chain carries TRBV2 and TRBJ2-2; D remains unclear. CDR1 and CDR2 (germline): SNHLY, FYNNEI. V lost 6 bases to trimming and J lost 3 bases, with 5 bases between them. This CDR3 contains 12 residues. The CDR3 loop is CASRPDTGELFF. CDR3 DNA sequence: TGTGCCAGCAGGCCGGACACCGGGGAGCTGTTTTTT.

The V gene is TRBV9, the J gene TRBJ1-1, with 9 positions matching TRBD1. Trimming took 3 bases from V and 3 from J; bases not matched to a gene: 6. Germline V gene lookup returns CDR1 SGDLS and CDR2 YYNGEE. The CDR3 loop spans 15 amino acids. For the CDR3, the DNA is TGTGCCAGCAGCGCCCGACAGGGGGGGGACACTGAAGCTTTCTTT. It specifies CASSARQGGDTEAFF.

The chain links TRBV19 to TRBJ1-2; D ambiguous. V gave up 3 bases and J gave up 4 bases, with 15 bases separating them. The CDR3 loop spans 15 amino acids. CDR1 is LNHDA, CDR2 SQIVND, per germline (reference sequence). CDR3 coding DNA: TGTGCCAGTAGTATCCCGGATGGCACTTCCTATGGCTACACCTTC. It encodes CASSIPDGTSYGYTF.

This rearrangement joins TRBV28 to TRBJ2-4, with 9 bases lining up with TRBD1. V lost 5 bases, J lost 9 bases, and 8 bases stayed unmatched. CDR3 size: 14 residues. CDR1 and CDR2 (germline): MDHEN, SYDVKM. The chain's CDR3 is CASSIQGARSIQYF. CDR3 sequence (DNA): TGTGCCAGCAGTATACAGGGGGCGCGGAGCATTCAGTACTTC.

The chain recombines TRBV5-1 with TRBJ1-1, with D unresolved. CDR1 and CDR2 from the germline V gene are SGHRS and YFSETQ. The CDR3 runs 13 residues. Trimming shortened V by 4 bases and J by 1 base, and 8 bases separated the two germline ends. CDR3 nucleotides: TGCGCCAGCAGCGAGACTGGGAACACTGAAGCTTTCTTT. As protein: CASSETGNTEAFF.

The CDR3 DNA reads as TGTGCCAGCTTGGGGTCCTTGAAGGATGGCTACACCTTC. Translation: CASLGSLKDGYTF. The gene calls are TRBV2 and TRBJ1-2, with no clear D. Germline CDR1 and CDR2: SNHLY and FYNNEI. The CDR3 sequence is 13 residues long. The V end lost 8 bases, the J end lost 6 bases, and 16 bases lay between the germline ends.

The genes are TRBV29-1 and TRBJ1-1, with 10 bases matching TRBD1. The germline CDR1 and CDR2 sequences are SQVTM and ANQGSEA. J gave up 13 bases and V 5 bases, and 16 bases lay outside the gene matches. The CDR3 runs to 14 residues. The chain's CDR3 is CSVSISGTGDSGFF. CDR3 nucleotides: TGCAGCGTTTCCATATCCGGGACAGGGGATTCAGGTTTCTTT.

This clone was picked up a small number of times. The chain has TRBV18 and TRBJ1-5; 8 bases are a match to TRBD1. Germline values: CDR1 KGHSH, CDR2 LQKENI. The J segment lost 2 bases and the V segment lost 3 bases, leaving 3 bases of the junction unmatched. The CDR3 runs to 15 residues. The CDR3 reads CASSPTGAGNQPQHF. The CDR3 nucleotides are TGTGCCAGCTCACCGACAGGGGCGGGCAATCAGCCCCAGCATTTT. Using reference TRBV18 and TRBJ1-5 for the parts outside the CDR3, the full variable domain is NAGVMQNPRHLVRRRGQEARLRCSPMKGHSHVYWYRQLPEEGLKFMVYLQKENIIDESGMPKERFSAEFPKEGPSILRIQQVVRGDSAAYFCASSPTGAGNQPQHFGDGTRLSIL.

The V call is TRBV19, the J call TRBJ1-5; D remains unclear. Germline V gene sequence: CDR1 LNHDA, CDR2 SQIVND (reference sequence). V was pared by 6 bases and J by 8 bases, with 14 bases between. The CDR3 sequence is 13 residues long. CDR3 loop: CASRRVPQEPQHF. The CDR3 DNA is TGTGCCAGTAGAAGGGTACCTCAGGAGCCCCAGCATTTT.

The chain employs TRBV20-1 and TRBJ1-4; TRBD1 aligns across 7 bases. The J segment lost 7 bases and the V segment lost 8 bases, leaving 4 bases of the junction unmatched. CDR3 length: 11 residues. Per germline, CDR1 DFQATT and CDR2 SNEGSKA (reference sequence). CDR3 residues: CSLQGVEKLFF. CDR3 bases: TGCAGTCTTCAGGGGGTTGAAAAACTGTTTTTT.

The chain couples TRBV11-2 to TRBJ1-1, with D possibly TRBD1 on 6 matching bases. The CDR3 is 15 amino acids. V was pared by 5 bases and J by 0 bases, with 13 bases between. CDR1 and CDR2 (germline): SGHAT, FQNNGV. CDR3 sequence (DNA): TGTGCCAGCAGCCTACGACAGGACTTGAACACTGAAGCTTTCTTT. This gives the protein CASSLRQDLNTEAFF.

Only one count was recorded for this clone. The CDR3 sequence is CASSLLAGTGGSPLHF. The CDR3 region has the DNA TGTGCCAGCAGTTTATTAGCTGGGACAGGGGGTTCACCCCTCCACTTT. The rearrangement uses TRBV28 and TRBJ1-6, with 11 positions matching TRBD1. The V segment lost 1 base and the J segment 9 bases; nucleotides outside the gene matches: 5. CDR1 and CDR2 (germline): MDHEN, SYDVKM. The CDR3 totals 16 residues.